This T cell receptor (beta chain) derives from a study of spatial heterogeneity in lung cancer. As for the study in general: Untreated early-stage non-small cell lung cancer patients, over 55 in total, were the donors. A unique TCR and UMI combination showed up more than ten times in raw reads, on average.

This clonotype was counted only a few times. V was pared by 6 bases and J by 1 base, with 19 bases between. This CDR3 region has 17 residues. One entry per CDR3 protein results from TCRdb running MiXCR on the 5' RACE reads. The repertoire holds about 47,000 distinct CDR3 sequences, with 6.5% to 7.5% as singletons. Described time point: blood at routine non-recurrence follow-up after resection. Without sorting, whole RNA was sequenced from tumor, nontumor lung or frozen PBMC. Specimen: PBMCs, collected at follow-up. The V gene is TRBV12-3 or TRBV12-4, the J gene TRBJ1-3; weak D call: TRBD1 (5 bases). The TCR originated in a female donor with early-stage non-small cell lung cancer. The CDR3 bases are TGTGCCAGCAGCCGGGAGAGAGGGGCACCATCTGGAAACACCATATATTTT. Translation gives CASSRERGAPSGNTIYF.